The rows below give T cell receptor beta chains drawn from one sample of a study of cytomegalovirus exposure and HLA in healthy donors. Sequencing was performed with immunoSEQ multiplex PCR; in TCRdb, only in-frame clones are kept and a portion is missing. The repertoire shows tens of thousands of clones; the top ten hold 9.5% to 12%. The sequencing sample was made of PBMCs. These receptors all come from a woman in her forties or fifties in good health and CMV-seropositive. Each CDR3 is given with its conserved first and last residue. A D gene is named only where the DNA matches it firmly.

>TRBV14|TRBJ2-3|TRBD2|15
TGTGCCAGCAGCCAAGCTAGCGGGAGGTTAGATACGCAGTATTTT
CASSQASGRLDTQYF
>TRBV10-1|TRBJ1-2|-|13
TGCGCCAGCAGTGTCGGACAGAGCTATGGCTACACCTTC
CASSVGQSYGYTF
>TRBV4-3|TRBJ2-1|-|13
TGCGCCAGCAGCCAAGAATGGCACAATGAGCAGTTCTTC
CASSQEWHNEQFF
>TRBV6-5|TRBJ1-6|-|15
TGTGCCACTCATGCCGGACAGTGGGGTAATTCACCCCTCCACTTT
CATHAGQWGNSPLHF
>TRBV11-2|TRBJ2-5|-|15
TGTGCCAGCAGCCTAGAGGGACACCTCCAAGAGACCCAGTACTTC
CASSLEGHLQETQYF
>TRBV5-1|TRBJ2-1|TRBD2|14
TGCGCCAGCTCGAGGGCTAGCGGGATAAATGAGCAGTTCTTC
CASSRASGINEQFF
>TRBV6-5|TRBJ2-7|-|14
TGTGCCAGCAGCCGACCAGGGGTTACCTACGAGCAGTACTTC
CASSRPGVTYEQYF
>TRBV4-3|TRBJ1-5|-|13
TGCGCCAGCAGCCAAGACGTCGTTCAGCCCCAGCATTTT
CASSQDVVQPQHF
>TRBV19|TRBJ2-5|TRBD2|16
TGTGCCAGTAGCACTCACCCGGGACTAGCGGAAGAGACCCAGTACTTC
CASSTHPGLAEETQYF
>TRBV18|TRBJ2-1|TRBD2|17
TGTGCCAGCTCACCACCGGGACTAGCGAGCCCCTACAATGAGCAGTTCTTC
CASSPPGLASPYNEQFF
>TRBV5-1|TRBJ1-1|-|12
TGCGCCAGCAGCCTTTACCCCGACAGGCCCCTCTTT
CASSLYPDRPLF
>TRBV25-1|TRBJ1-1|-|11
TGTGCCAGCAGTGATGGCTTTGAAGCTTTCTTT
CASSDGFEAFF
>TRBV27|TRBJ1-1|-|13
TGTGCCAGCAGTTTATCCCCGCGACAGGAAGCTTTCTTT
CASSLSPRQEAFF
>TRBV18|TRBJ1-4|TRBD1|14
TGTGCCAGCTCACTAGACACAGGGGGAGAAAAACTGTTTTTT
CASSLDTGGEKLFF